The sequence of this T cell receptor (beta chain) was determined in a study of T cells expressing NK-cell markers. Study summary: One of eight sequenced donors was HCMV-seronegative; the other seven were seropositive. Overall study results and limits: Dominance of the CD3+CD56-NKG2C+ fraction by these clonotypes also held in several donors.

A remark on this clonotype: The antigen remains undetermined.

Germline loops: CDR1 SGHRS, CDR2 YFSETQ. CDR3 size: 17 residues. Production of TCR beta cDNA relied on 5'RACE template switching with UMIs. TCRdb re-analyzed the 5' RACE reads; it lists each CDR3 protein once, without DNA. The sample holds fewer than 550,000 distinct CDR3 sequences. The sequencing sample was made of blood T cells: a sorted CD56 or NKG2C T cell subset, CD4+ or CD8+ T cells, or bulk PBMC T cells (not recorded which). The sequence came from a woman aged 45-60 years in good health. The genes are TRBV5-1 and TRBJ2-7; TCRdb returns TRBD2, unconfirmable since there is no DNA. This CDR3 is CASSLYGASGSFHEQYF.